This paragraph reports one T cell receptor beta chain. Sequencing was performed with immunoSEQ multiplex PCR; in TCRdb, only in-frame clones are kept and a portion is missing. The sample records 2 million to 2.5 million clones, approximately 95% being singletons. The record originates from a study of shared clonotypes between healthy human individuals. Across the whole study: Three CD4 naive, three CD4 memory, two CD8 naive and one CD8 memory plate were used per donor.

From germline, CDR1 is KGHSH and CDR2 LQKENI. V was shortened by 4 bases and J by 2 bases, with 15 bases between the two germline ends. The CDR3 has 16 residues. The sample was naive CD4+ T cells from PBMCs. Subset reported: CD45RA+ positively selected. The sequence was obtained from a man between 18 and 35 years old in good health. Some clones in this sample may be carry-over from other donors' samples. This rearrangement joins TRBV18 to TRBJ2-1; D is uncertain. The CDR3 DNA follows: TGTGCCAGCTCACAGTTAGGGTCCCCTACCTACAATGAGCAGTTCTTC. Amino acid sequence: CASSQLGSPTYNEQFF. Complete variable domain (other parts from reference TRBV18 and TRBJ2-1): NAGVMQNPRHLVRRRGQEARLRCSPMKGHSHVYWYRQLPEEGLKFMVYLQKENIIDESGMPKERFSAEFPKEGPSILRIQQVVRGDSAAYFCASSQLGSPTYNEQFFGPGTRLTVL.